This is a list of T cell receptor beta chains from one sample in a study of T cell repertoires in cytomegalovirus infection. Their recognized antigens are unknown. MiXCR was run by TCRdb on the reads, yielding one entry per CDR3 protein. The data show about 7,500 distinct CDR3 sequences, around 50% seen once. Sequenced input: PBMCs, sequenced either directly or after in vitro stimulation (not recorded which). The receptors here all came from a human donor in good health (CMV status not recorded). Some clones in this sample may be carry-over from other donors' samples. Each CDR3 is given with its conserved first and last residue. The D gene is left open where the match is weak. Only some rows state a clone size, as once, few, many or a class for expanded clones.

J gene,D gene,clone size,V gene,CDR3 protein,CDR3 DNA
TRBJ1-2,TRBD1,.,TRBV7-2,CASSLGDVTPTGLGRFFTF,TGTGCCAGCAGCTTAGGGGACGTCACTCCGACAGGGTTGGGTCGTTTCTTCACCTTC
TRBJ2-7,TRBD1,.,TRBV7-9,CDSSIRDRGRYEQYF,TGTGACAGCAGCATTAGGGACAGGGGTCGTTACGAGCAGTACTTC
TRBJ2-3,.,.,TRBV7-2,CASSLSITDTQYF,TGTGCCAGCAGCTTATCTATTACAGATACGCAGTATTTT
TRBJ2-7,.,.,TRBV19,CASSIGGMGPYEQYF,TGTGCCAGTAGTATAGGAGGCATGGGACCCTACGAGCAGTACTTC
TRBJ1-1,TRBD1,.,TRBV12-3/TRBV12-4,CASSYPGQGARGTEAFF,TGTGCCAGCAGCTACCCGGGACAGGGGGCGCGAGGCACTGAAGCTTTCTTT
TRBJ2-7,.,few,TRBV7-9,CASSLHSSYEQYF,TGTGCCAGCAGCTTACACAGCTCCTACGAGCAGTACTTC
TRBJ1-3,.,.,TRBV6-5,CASSYSTGRGNTIYF,TGTGCCAGCAGTTACTCGACGGGGCGCGGAAACACCATATATTTT
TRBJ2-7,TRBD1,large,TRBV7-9,CASSFRDRGRYEQYF,TGTGCCAGCAGCTTTAGGGACAGGGGGCGTTACGAGCAGTACTTC
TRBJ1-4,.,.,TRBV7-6,CASSLPGGGASGKLFF,TGTGCCAGCAGCTTACCCGGGGGGGGCGCATCGGGAAAACTGTTTTTT
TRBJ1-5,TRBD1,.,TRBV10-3,CAISESEQGSDENRNPPKHF,TGTGCCATCAGTGAGTCGGAACAGGGGAGTGACGAGAATCGCAATCCGCCCAAGCATTTT
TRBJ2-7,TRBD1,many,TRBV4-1,CASSQDRGYRGLYEQYF,TGCGCCAGCAGCCAAGATAGGGGGTACAGGGGGCTCTACGAGCAGTACTTC
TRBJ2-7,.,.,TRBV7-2,CASSLLRLDEQYF,TGTGCCAGCAGCCTGCTGCGACTAGACGAGCAGTACTTC
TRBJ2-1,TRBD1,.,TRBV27,CASSYSGGYNEQFF,TGTGCCAGCAGTTACTCAGGGGGCTACAATGAGCAGTTCTTC
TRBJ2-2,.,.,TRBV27,CASSENTGDRFF,TGTGCCAGCAGTGAAAACACCGGGGATAGGTTTTTT
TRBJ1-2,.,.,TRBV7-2,CASSLQGSNYGYTF,TGTGCCAGCAGCTTACAGGGTTCTAACTATGGCTACACCTTC
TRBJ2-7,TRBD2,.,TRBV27,CASRPRTSDTYEQYF,TGTGCCAGCAGGCCCCGGACTAGCGACACCTACGAGCAGTACTTC
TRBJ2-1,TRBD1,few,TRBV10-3,CAISESGTESNEQFF,TGTGCCATCAGTGAGTCCGGGACAGAGTCTAATGAGCAGTTCTTC
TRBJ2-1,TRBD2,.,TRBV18,CASSTLSGRVSYNEQFF,TGTGCCAGCTCAACTCTTAGCGGGAGGGTTTCCTACAATGAGCAGTTCTTC
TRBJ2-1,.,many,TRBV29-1,CSVVRRLGVAQLRNEQFF,TGCAGCGTTGTCCGCCGACTCGGTGTGGCCCAATTACGTAATGAGCAGTTCTTC
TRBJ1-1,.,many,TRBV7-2,CASSLEYGRTEAFF,TGTGCCAGCAGCTTAGAGTACGGGCGAACTGAAGCTTTCTTT
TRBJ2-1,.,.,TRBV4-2,CASSQDSARGGTNEQFF,TGTGCCAGCAGCCAAGATTCCGCTAGAGGGGGAACCAATGAGCAGTTCTTC
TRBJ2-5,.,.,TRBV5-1,CASSLASYMAQETQYF,TGCGCAAGCAGCTTGGCTTCTTACATGGCCCAAGAGACCCAGTACTTC
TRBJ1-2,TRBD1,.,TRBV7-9,CASSLGDVTATGLGRGYTF,TGTGCCAGCAGCTTAGGGGACGTCACGGCGACAGGGTTGGGTAGGGGCTACACCTTC
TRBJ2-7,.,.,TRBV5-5,CASSLGLGITYEQYF,TGTGCCAGCAGCTTGGGTCTGGGCATCACCTACGAGCAGTACTTC
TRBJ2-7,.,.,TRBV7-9,CASSLAGTRDYEQYF,TGTGCCAGCAGCTTAGCGGGGACCAGGGATTACGAGCAGTACTTC
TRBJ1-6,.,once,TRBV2,CASIRRNNSPLHF,TGTGCCAGCATACGGCGGAATAATTCACCCCTCCACTTT
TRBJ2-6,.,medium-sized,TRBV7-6,CASSPRRVSGANVLTF,TGTGCCAGCAGCCCGAGACGGGTCTCTGGGGCCAACGTCCTGACTTTC
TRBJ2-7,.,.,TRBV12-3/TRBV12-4,CASSLVWAERYF,TGTGCCAGCAGTTTAGTATGGGCAGAAAGGTACTTC
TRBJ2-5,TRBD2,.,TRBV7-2,CASSLTSGTSGRKTQYF,TGTGCCAGCAGCTTAACTTCCGGGACTAGCGGGAGGAAGACCCAGTACTTC
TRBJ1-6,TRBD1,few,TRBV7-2,CASSSTGGDSPLHF,TGTGCCAGCAGCTCGACAGGGGGCGATTCACCCCTCCACTTT
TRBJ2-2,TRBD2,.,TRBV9,CASSVRSSGGGELFF,TGTGCCAGCAGCGTACGAAGTAGCGGGGGTGGGGAGCTGTTTTTT
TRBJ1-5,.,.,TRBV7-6,CASSPETYINHPKHF,TGTGCCAGCAGCCCCGAAACATACATCAATCATCCCAAGCATTTT
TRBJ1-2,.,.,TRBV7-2,CASSSLRLGAGGYTF,TGTGCCAGCAGCTCCTTACGGCTTGGCGCAGGAGGCTACACCTTC
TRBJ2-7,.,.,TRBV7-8,CASSLTGAYEQYF,TGTGCCAGCAGCCTAACGGGGGCCTACGAGCAGTACTTC
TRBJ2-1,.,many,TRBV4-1,CASTRGNEQFF,TGCGCCAGCACCCGGGGAAATGAGCAGTTCTTC
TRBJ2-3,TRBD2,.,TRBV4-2,CASSQDLSGRGPRGTDTQYF,TGTGCCAGCAGCCAAGATCTGAGCGGGAGGGGCCCTAGGGGCACAGATACGCAGTATTTT
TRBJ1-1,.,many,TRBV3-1,CASSPPGILNTEAFF,TGTGCCAGCAGCCCCCCCGGGATATTGAACACTGAAGCTTTCTTT
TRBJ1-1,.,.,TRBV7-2,CASSPRPGPEAFF,TGTGCCAGCAGCCCGCGACCGGGCCCTGAAGCTTTCTTT
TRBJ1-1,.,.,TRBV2,CASTFEGNTEAFF,TGTGCCAGCACCTTCGAGGGGAACACTGAAGCTTTCTTT
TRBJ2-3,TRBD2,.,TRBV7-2,CASSPGTSVPDTQYF,TGTGCCAGCAGCCCCGGGACTAGCGTCCCAGATACGCAGTATTTT
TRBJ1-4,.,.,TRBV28,CASRVPRANEKLFF,TGTGCCAGCAGGGTTCCTAGGGCTAATGAAAAACTGTTTTTT
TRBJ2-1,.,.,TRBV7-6,CASSLVFRYTYTEQLF,TGTGCCAGCAGCTTGGTGTTTAGATACACCTACACTGAGCAGCTCTTC
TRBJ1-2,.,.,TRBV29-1,CSVQPNGGASYGYTF,TGCAGCGTTCAGCCCAACGGGGGGGCGTCCTATGGCTACACCTTC
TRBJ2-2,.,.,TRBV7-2,CASSPRQWGPGELFF,TGTGCCAGCAGCCCGAGACAGTGGGGCCCTGGGGAGCTGTTTTTT
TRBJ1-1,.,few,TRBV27,CASRLWAKATEYFF,TGTGCCAGCAGGTTATGGGCCAAGGCCACAGAATATTTCTTT
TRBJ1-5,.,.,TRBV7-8,CASSSQEDQPQHF,TGTGCCAGCAGCTCCCAGGAGGATCAGCCCCAGCATTTT
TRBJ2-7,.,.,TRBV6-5,CASRRGTRGPYEQYF,TGTGCCAGCAGACGCGGGACTAGGGGGCCCTACGAGCAGTACTTC
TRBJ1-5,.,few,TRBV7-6,CASSPETYSNQPNPF,TGTGCCAGCAGCCCCGAAACATACAGCAATCAGCCCAATCCTTTT
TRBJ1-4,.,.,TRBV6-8,CASKPDGGRTNEKLFF,TGTGCCAGCAAACCCGACGGGGGGAGAACTAATGAAAAACTGTTTTTT
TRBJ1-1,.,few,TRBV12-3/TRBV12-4,CASSRRVSKQGTEYFF,TGTGCCAGCAGCCGCAGGGTTTCCAAACAGGGCACTGAATATTTCTTT